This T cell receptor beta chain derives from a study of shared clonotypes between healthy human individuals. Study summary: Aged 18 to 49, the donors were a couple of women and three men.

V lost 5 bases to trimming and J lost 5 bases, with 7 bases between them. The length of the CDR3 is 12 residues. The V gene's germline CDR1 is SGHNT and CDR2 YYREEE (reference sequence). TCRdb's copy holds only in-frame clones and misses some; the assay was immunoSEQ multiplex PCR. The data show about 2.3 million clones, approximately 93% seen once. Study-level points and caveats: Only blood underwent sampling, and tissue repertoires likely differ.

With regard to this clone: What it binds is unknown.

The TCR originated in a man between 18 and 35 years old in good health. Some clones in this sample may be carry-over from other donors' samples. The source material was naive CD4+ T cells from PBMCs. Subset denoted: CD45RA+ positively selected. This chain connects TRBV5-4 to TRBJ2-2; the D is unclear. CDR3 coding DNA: TGTGCCAGCAGTAAAGGGACCGGGGAGCTGTTTTTT. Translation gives CASSKGTGELFF.